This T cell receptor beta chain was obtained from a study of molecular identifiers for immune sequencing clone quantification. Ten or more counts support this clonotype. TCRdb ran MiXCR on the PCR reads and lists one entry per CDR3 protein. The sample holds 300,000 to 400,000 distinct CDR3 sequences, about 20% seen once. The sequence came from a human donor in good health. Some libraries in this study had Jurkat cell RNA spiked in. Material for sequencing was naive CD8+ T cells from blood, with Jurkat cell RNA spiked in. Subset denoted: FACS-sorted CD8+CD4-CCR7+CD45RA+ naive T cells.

The CDR3 here is CASSQDRASTDTQYF. The CDR3 nucleotides read TGCGCCAGCAGCCAAGATCGGGCTAGCACAGATACGCAGTATTTT. V gene TRBV4-3 combines with J gene TRBJ2-3; D not certain. Trimming shortened V by 0 bases and J by 0 bases, and 7 bases separated the two germline ends. This CDR3 spans 15 amino acids. Germline-derived CDR1 and CDR2 are LGHNA and YSLEER.